This T cell receptor (beta chain) was found in a study of persistence of HIV-infected CD4 T cells. Background on the study: Median time on suppressive ART was less than nine years. The study, taken as a whole, reports: The rare CMV-responding cells with HIV-1 proviruses were not separately TCR-sequenced. Antigen-responding cells were enriched for degenerate expanded CDR3beta sequences.

For this clone: Its antigen remains unidentified.

Lysates of CMV-infected fibroblasts at 9 to 10 ug/mL stimulated these cells. CD40L/CD69 double-negative CD45RO-high memory CD4+ T cells were collected. Donors were HIV-1-infected adults who began suppressive ART during chronic infection. The CDR3 extends over 16 amino acids. CDR1 is SGHTA, CDR2 FQGNSA, per germline. The V gene end was trimmed by 5 bases and the J gene end by 4 bases; junction bases not matched to a gene: 7. This was the immunoSEQ version 4 assay in survey mode. Some clones are missing from TCRdb's copy, which holds only in-frame ones; the method was immunoSEQ multiplex PCR. Of about 30,000 clones in the sample, roughly four fifths were seen once.

The TCR comes from an adult man with HIV who was CMV-seropositive. The material was CD4+ T cells sorted from PBMCs after roughly 20-hour stimulation, obtained from a patient who received antiretroviral therapy. V usage is TRBV7-2 and J usage is TRBJ2-1, with 11 positions matching TRBD2. CDR3 loop: CASSNLAGGSYNEQFF. CDR3 nucleotides: TGTGCCAGCAGCAACCTAGCGGGGGGATCTTACAATGAGCAGTTCTTC.